This passage covers 17 T cell receptor beta chains from one sample sequenced in a study of cytomegalovirus exposure and HLA in healthy donors. It was with 60 Vbeta and 13 Jbeta primers that the PCR ran. Some clones are missing from TCRdb's copy, which holds only in-frame ones; the method was immunoSEQ multiplex PCR. Of 200,000 to 250,000 clones in the sample, approximately 80% were seen once. Sequences were obtained from PBMCs. These receptors originate from a woman in her thirties or forties in good health and CMV-seronegative.

The V call is TRBV7-6, the J call TRBJ2-5, with a tentative D call TRBD1 (6 bases). From germline, CDR1 is SGHVS and CDR2 FNYEAQ. Trimming removed 4 bases at V and 2 bases at J, with 14 bases between. The CDR3 is made up of 15 amino acids. CDR3 protein: CASSSRPGQQETQYF. The CDR3 DNA reads as TGTGCCAGCAGCTCGAGGCCGGGACAACAAGAGACCCAGTACTTC.

The rearrangement joins TRBV9 to TRBJ1-2; 10 positions agree with TRBD1. This CDR3 is 15 amino acids long. Unmatched junction bases numbered 8, after V lost 3 bases and J lost 6 bases. Germline lookup yields CDR1 SGDLS and CDR2 YYNGEE. The CDR3 here is CASSGPGTGEDGYTF. The CDR3 DNA sequence: TGTGCCAGCAGCGGTCCCGGGACAGGGGAGGATGGCTACACCTTC.

In its sample, this clone was seen a few times. The J gene is TRBJ2-3, the V gene TRBV7-3; the D is unclear. V lost 3 bases and J 2 bases, leaving 6 bases between the germline ends. CDR1 is SGHTA and CDR2 is FQGTGA in the germline V gene. The CDR3 runs to 13 residues. The DNA of the CDR3 is TGTGCCAGCAGCTTCGCAGACACAGATACGCAGTATTTT. Translation: CASSFADTDTQYF.

V gene TRBV15 combines with J gene TRBJ1-2, with D unclear. V shed 0 bases and J shed 4 bases, with 6 bases lying between them. The germline CDR1 and CDR2 sequences are LNHNV and YYDKDF (reference sequence). This CDR3 comprises 13 residues. This chain's CDR3 is CATSRDLSYGYTF. The CDR3 coding sequence is TGTGCCACCAGCAGAGACCTCAGCTATGGCTACACCTTC.

In DNA, the CDR3 is TGTGCCAGCAGCTGGAACAGGAAACACTCCTACAATGAGCAGTTCTTC. It codes for CASSWNRKHSYNEQFF. The genes are TRBV5-6 and TRBJ2-1, with D perhaps TRBD1 (5 bases). Germline loops: CDR1 SGHDT, CDR2 YYEEEE. The CDR3 contains 16 residues. Trimming took off 3 bases at V and 0 bases at J, with 13 bases between the two ends.

The chain has TRBV29-1 and TRBJ1-4; TRBD1 aligns across 11 bases. Looked up from germline, CDR1 is SQVTM and CDR2 is ANQGSEA. The CDR3 totals 18 residues. In nucleotides, the CDR3 is TGCAACGCTATACTCGGACAGGGGGCGGCACTACTTAATGAAAAACTGTTTTTT. Its translation is CNAILGQGAALLNEKLFF.

This chain links TRBV28 with TRBJ1-6; 8 bases match TRBD1. V shed 6 bases, J shed 7 bases, and the junction held 17 bases outside the gene matches. Germline V gives CDR1 MDHEN, CDR2 SYDVKM. This CDR3 contains 18 residues. CDR3 sequence reads: CASSQGAGQGKRNSPLHF. CDR3 nucleotide sequence: TGTGCCAGCAGCCAAGGGGCCGGACAGGGCAAGAGGAATTCACCCCTCCACTTT.

The chain carries TRBV6-7 and TRBJ2-7, with TRBD2 identical over 7 bases. TRBV6-7 is filed as an ORF, its function uncertain. The trim removed 2 bases at V and 5 bases at J, leaving 9 bases unmatched. The CDR3 has 15 amino acids. CDR3 nucleotides: TGTGCCAGCAGTTACACCGGGGAGGGTTTCCACGAGCAGTACTTC. Protein product: CASSYTGEGFHEQYF.

V is TRBV5-5 and J is TRBJ1-4; possible D gene TRBD1, 5 bases. Trimming took 0 bases from V and 3 from J, leaving 9 bases between them. This CDR3 has 15 residues. Germline CDR1 and CDR2: SGHKS and YYEKEE (reference sequence). This CDR3 reads CASSLGGIANEKLFF. CDR3 bases: TGTGCCAGCAGCTTGGGGGGCATCGCTAATGAAAAACTGTTTTTT.

The CDR3 region is CASLDRAYEQYF. CDR3 nucleotide sequence: TGTGCCAGCTTGGACAGAGCCTACGAGCAGTACTTC. The V gene is TRBV2, the J gene TRBJ2-5; possible D gene TRBD1, 6 bases. The DNA end is a closer match to TRBJ2-7, so the J assignment may be wrong. Germline loops: CDR1 SNHLY, CDR2 FYNNEI. The CDR3 runs 12 residues.

The genes are TRBV6-1 and TRBJ1-2; no reliable D call. Per germline, CDR1 MNHNS and CDR2 SASEGT. Trimming took off 2 bases at V and 7 bases at J, with 5 bases between the two ends. The CDR3 sequence is 11 residues long. The CDR3: CASSERSGYTF. DNA of the CDR3: TGTGCCAGCAGTGAACGCAGTGGCTACACCTTC.

As to this clone: This same CDR3 is encoded by further DNA sequences in the sample. The CDR3 region is CASSLTGGNTEAFF. The CDR3 DNA sequence: TGCGCCAGCAGCTTGACAGGTGGGAACACTGAAGCTTTCTTT. The chain combines TRBV5-1 with TRBJ1-1; weak D call: TRBD1 (5 bases). Germline lookup yields CDR1 SGHRS and CDR2 YFSETQ. The ends were cut back, 1 base at V and 1 base at J, with 8 bases in the middle. This CDR3 is 14 amino acids long. The full variable domain, in which reference TRBV5-1 and TRBJ1-1 provide the parts outside the CDR3, is KAGVTQTPRYLIKTRGQQVTLSCSPISGHRSVSWYQQTPGQGLQFLFEYFSETQRNKGNFPGRFSGRQFSNSRSEMNVSTLELGDSALYLCASSLTGGNTEAFFGQGTRLTVV.

V and J are TRBV7-9 and TRBJ2-5; TRBD1 agrees at 10 bases. The ends lost 5 bases at V and 4 bases at J; junction bases unmatched: 4. The CDR3 sequence is 14 residues long. CDR1 SEHNR and CDR2 FQNEAQ come from the germline V gene (reference sequence). The CDR3 sequence is CASSARTGGETQYF. The CDR3 DNA reads as TGTGCCAGCAGCGCCCGGACAGGGGGAGAGACCCAGTACTTC.

The chain has TRBV14 and TRBJ2-3; the match to TRBD2 covers 7 bases. V was clipped by 4 bases and J by 1 base; unmatched bases: 11. The CDR3 spans 17 residues. The germline V gene has CDR1 SGHDN and CDR2 FVKESK. The CDR3 DNA follows: TGTGCCAGCAGCCGAAGGCGGGGGAGCACGGGCACAGATACGCAGTATTTT. Translating it yields CASSRRRGSTGTDTQYF.

This chain uses TRBV4-2 with TRBJ2-7; 10 nucleotides align to TRBD1. From germline, CDR1 is LGHNA and CDR2 YNFKEQ. V was clipped by 0 bases and J by 2 bases; unmatched bases: 4. The CDR3 is 16 residues long. The CDR3 here is CASSQDPGQGAYEQYF. The CDR3 DNA sequence: TGTGCCAGCAGCCAAGACCCCGGACAGGGGGCCTACGAGCAGTACTTC.

J is TRBJ2-2 and V is TRBV10-3, with 11 bases aligning to TRBD2. Per the germline V gene, CDR1 is ENHRY and CDR2 is SYGVKD. The CDR3 runs 15 residues. The V gene end was trimmed by 7 bases and the J gene end by 8 bases; junction bases not matched to a gene: 9. This CDR3 is CAINTGTSGLGELFF. The DNA for the CDR3 is TGTGCCATCAACACCGGGACTAGCGGACTAGGGGAGCTGTTTTTT.

The chain uses TRBV29-1 and TRBJ1-1; 8 bases fit TRBD1. The CDR3 spans 15 residues. Germline CDR1 is SQVTM and CDR2 is ANQGSEA. V was clipped by 4 bases and J by 0 bases; unmatched bases: 7. CDR3 in amino acids: CSVARQGSLNTEAFF. CDR3 nucleotides: TGCAGCGTTGCCCGACAGGGGTCATTGAACACTGAAGCTTTCTTT.